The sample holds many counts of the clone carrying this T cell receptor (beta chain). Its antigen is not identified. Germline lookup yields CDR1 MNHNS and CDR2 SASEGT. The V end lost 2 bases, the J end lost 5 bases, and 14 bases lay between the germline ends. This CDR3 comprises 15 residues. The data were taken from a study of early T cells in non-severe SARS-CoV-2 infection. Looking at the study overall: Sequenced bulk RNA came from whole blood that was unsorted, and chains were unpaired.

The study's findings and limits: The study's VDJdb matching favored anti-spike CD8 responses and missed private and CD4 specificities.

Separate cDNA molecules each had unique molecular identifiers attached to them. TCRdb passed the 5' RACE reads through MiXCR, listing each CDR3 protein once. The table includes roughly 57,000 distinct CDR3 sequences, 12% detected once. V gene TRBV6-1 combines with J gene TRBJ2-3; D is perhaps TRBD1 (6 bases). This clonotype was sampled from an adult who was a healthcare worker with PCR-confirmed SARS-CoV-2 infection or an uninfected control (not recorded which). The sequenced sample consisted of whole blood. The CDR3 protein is CASSERAGAGDTQYF. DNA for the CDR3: TGTGCCAGCAGTGAAAGGGCAGGGGCAGGAGATACGCAGTATTTT.